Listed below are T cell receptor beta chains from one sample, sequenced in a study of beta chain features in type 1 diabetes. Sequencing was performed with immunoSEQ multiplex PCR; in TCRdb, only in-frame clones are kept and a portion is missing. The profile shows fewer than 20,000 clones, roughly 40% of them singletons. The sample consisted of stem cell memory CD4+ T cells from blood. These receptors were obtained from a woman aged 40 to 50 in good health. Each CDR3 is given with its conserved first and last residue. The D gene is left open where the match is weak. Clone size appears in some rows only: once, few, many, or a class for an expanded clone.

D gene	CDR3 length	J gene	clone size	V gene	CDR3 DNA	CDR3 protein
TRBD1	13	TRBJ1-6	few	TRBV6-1	TGTGCCGGGACAGAGTTAGGTAGTTCACCCCTCCACTTT	CAGTELGSSPLHF
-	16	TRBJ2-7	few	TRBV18	TGTGCCAGCTCACCGACTCTCTACAGGGCCAAGGACGAGCAGTACTTC	CASSPTLYRAKDEQYF
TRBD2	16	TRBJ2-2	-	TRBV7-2	TGTGCCAGCAGCTTAGCTAGCGGGGGGAACACCGGGGAGCTGTTTTTT	CASSLASGGNTGELFF
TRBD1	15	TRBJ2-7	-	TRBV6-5	TGTGCCAGCAGTTACTCGAGGGGACAGGGCTACGAGCAGTACTTC	CASSYSRGQGYEQYF
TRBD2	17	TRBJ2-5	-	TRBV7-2	TGTGCCAGCAGCTTAGTGTTCAGCGGGGGGGCCGGGGAGACCCAGTACTTC	CASSLVFSGGAGETQYF
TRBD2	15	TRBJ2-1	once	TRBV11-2	TGTGCCAGCAGCTGGAGCGGGGGGTCCTTCAATGAGCAGTTCTTC	CASSWSGGSFNEQFF
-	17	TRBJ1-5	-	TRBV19	TGTGCCAGTAGTACCTTGGGGTCGGGGGATAGCAATCAGCCCCAGCATTTT	CASSTLGSGDSNQPQHF
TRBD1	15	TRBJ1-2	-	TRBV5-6	TGTGCCAGCAGCCCGGGTACGACAGGGTTTGGAGGCTACACCTTC	CASSPGTTGFGGYTF
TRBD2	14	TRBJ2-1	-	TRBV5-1	TGCGCCAGCAGCTTGGCCACTAGCGGTAATGAGCAGTTCTTC	CASSLATSGNEQFF
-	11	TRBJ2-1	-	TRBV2	TGTGCCAGCAGCGTTAACAATGAGCAGTTCTTC	CASSVNNEQFF
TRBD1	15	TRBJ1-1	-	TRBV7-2	TGTGCCAGCAGCCACCGGACAGGGGGCGATACTGAAGCTTTCTTT	CASSHRTGGDTEAFF
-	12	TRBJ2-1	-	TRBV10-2	TGCGCCAGCAGCAGGGTCCCCGATGAGCAGTTCTTC	CASSRVPDEQFF